This paragraph reports one T cell receptor beta chain. Base qualities are not recorded, but no much larger clone differs from it by a single base. The sample belongs to a study of graft-versus-host responses after intestinal transplantation (dated by TCRdb to the early 2020s). Context from the whole study: The transplants that recipients received were multivisceral, liver-intestinal, or isolated intestinal. Instead of going to the commercial service, samples from a few later patients were sequenced in-house on an Illumina MiSeq and processed with MiXCR. Alloreactive clones were identified by sequencing pre-transplant mixed lymphocyte reaction products and comparing them with unstimulated pre-transplant donor and recipient T cells. A cohort of around 25 intestinal transplant recipients, including one retransplant, was enrolled, and 3 patients lacking pretransplant specimens were excluded. Donor T cell macrochimerism was defined as a peak of at least 4% donor T cells among recipient peripheral blood mononuclear cells. Anti-thymocyte globulin induction was given to all recipients, followed by maintenance tacrolimus and steroids for approximately 3 years. After intestinal transplantation, graft-versus-host and host-versus-graft alloreactive T cell clones were followed in the graft, circulation and bone marrow using bulk TCR-beta CDR3 sequencing. Broad study findings and their caveats: The conclusions were limited by the relatively low number and heterogeneity of the intestinal transplant patients. In patients with donor T cell macrochimerism, the allografts had high GvH to HvG T cell clonal ratios. GvH clones were detected in recipient bone marrow, and some of these GvH clones were observed earlier in ileal mucosa or blood, consistent with an intestinal mucosal origin. Peak levels of circulating GvH clones were associated with declines in HvG clones early after transplant.

Library preparation employed the immunoSEQ multiplex PCR assay. For most patients, genomic DNA was isolated with the Qiagen DNeasy Blood and Tissue Kit and shipped frozen to Adaptive Biotechnologies for TCR sequencing. Adaptive Biotechnologies carried out high-throughput TCR-beta CDR3 sequencing of genomic DNA for most patients. For the original study's pipeline: Adaptive's ImmunoSEQ software supplied the TCR sequencing data for more than 15 patients, while MiXCR and VDJtools were used to process three other patients. To correct CD4 versus CD8 sorting errors, sequences present in both subsets at a frequency ratio below 5:1 were removed. Because the origin of CDR3 nucleotide sequences shared between donor and recipient could not be assigned, those sequences were removed. At least 2-fold expansion over unstimulated cells and a minimum CFSE-low frequency of 0.002% (template counts) or 0.001% (read counts) were required for clones to be classified as alloreactive. Clones were considered mappable if detected in sequenced pre-transplant spleen, lymph node, or MLR CFSE-low populations of the donor or recipient. Cumulative frequency of alloreactive clones was calculated as a percentage of all sequences weighted by copy number. The clones in this table, taken by TCRdb from immuneACCESS, are in-frame only. Not every clone is retained; where verified, under half of the shortfall comes from an unresolved V gene, and the cause of the rest is unknown. From that table come the V and J calls and clone size; the DNA was used to work out D and trimming. This sample comprises roughly 21,000 clones, 25% to 35% of them detected only once. Roughly a tenth of the sample is in the top ten clones.

V is cut by 0 bases and J by 4 bases, and the space between the germline ends is 7 bases. CDR1 SGDLS and CDR2 YYNGEE were looked up in the germline V gene. The CDR3 numbers 13 residues from cysteine through phenylalanine. Only CDR3 DNA is held: 39 bases, read in frame from base 1. In the paper's terms, the time point label means: cells obtained before transplantation from donor or recipient. Mixed lymphocyte reactions plated around 200,000 CFSE-labeled pre-transplant responders with around 200,000 irradiated violet-dye-labeled stimulators and were cultured for 6 days. After the mixed lymphocyte reaction, proliferating CD3+CD4+CFSE-low and CD3+CD8+CFSE-low responder cells were FACS-sorted on a BD Influx sorter.

The V and J segments used are TRBV9 and TRBJ1-2, with the D gene not clear enough to name. The sequenced sample was alloreactive CD8+ T cells from a mixed lymphocyte reaction culture, obtained before intestinal transplant. The cell subset or site label corresponds to: CFSE-low proliferating T cells sorted from roughly 6-day pre-transplant mixed lymphocyte reaction (GvH or HvG direction). The clonotype originates from a human patient who received an intestinal transplant. The CDR3: CASSVGRSYGYTF. Read as DNA, the sequence is TGTGCCAGCAGCGTAGGGCGGTCCTATGGCTACACCTTC.